A selection of T cell receptor beta chains follows, all from one sample in a study of cytomegalovirus exposure and HLA in healthy donors. Measured with immunoSEQ multiplex PCR; TCRdb has only the in-frame clones, and not every one. The sample records some 200,000 clones, over 80% being singletons. The sequencing input was PBMCs. These receptor sequences come from a woman aged 18-29 years in good health and CMV-seronegative. Both conserved end residues are part of each CDR3. D genes are given only for firm matches. Size is stated for part of the rows, as once, few or many counts, or as a class when the clone is expanded.

D: .
V: TRBV6-4
size: .
CDR3: CASSPEMNTEAFF

D: .
V: TRBV6-6
size: .
CDR3: CASTTTTGRNEQFF

D: .
V: TRBV29-1
size: .
CDR3: CSAVRRGRDRGAYNEQFF

D: .
V: TRBV6-5
size: .
CDR3: CASSFTGTSGCTF

D: .
V: TRBV27
size: .
CDR3: CASLARDYEQYF

D: TRBD2
V: TRBV7-6
size: .
CDR3: CASSLVAGLVTDTQYF

D: TRBD1
V: TRBV15
size: .
CDR3: CATTPRGLLNYGYTF

D: TRBD2
V: TRBV27
size: .
CDR3: CASNSLAGVVNEQFF

D: TRBD2
V: TRBV5-1
size: .
CDR3: CASSPRLAVNTDTQYF

D: TRBD1
V: TRBV27
size: .
CDR3: CASSLLPDRGYGYTF

D: .
V: TRBV25-1
size: .
CDR3: CASSETIGDYNEQFF

D: TRBD1
V: TRBV6-5
size: once
CDR3: CASSYRAGGSNTEAFF

D: TRBD2
V: TRBV5-4
size: .
CDR3: CASSLALAGGAETQYF

D: TRBD1
V: TRBV18
size: .
CDR3: CASSPAPSTGDRTYGYTF

D: TRBD1
V: TRBV19
size: .
CDR3: CASSIGLQGPFGHF

D: .
V: TRBV5-1
size: .
CDR3: CASSLARGLGSEQFF

D: .
V: TRBV7-2
size: .
CDR3: CASSYGNTITETQYF

D: .
V: TRBV5-1
size: .
CDR3: CASSLAVRRSSYEQYF

D: .
V: TRBV29-1
size: .
CDR3: CSGTLAVSSYNEQFF

D: TRBD2
V: TRBV7-2
size: .
CDR3: CASSLAGTSGTDTQYF

D: .
V: TRBV7-9
size: .
CDR3: CASSFRGGATEAFF

D: .
V: TRBV6-1
size: .
CDR3: CASSEGRGARDTQYF

D: .
V: TRBV7-2
size: once
CDR3: CASSSGGVRINYGYTF

D: TRBD2
V: TRBV19
size: .
CDR3: CASSIFLAGASLNEQFF

D: .
V: TRBV19
size: .
CDR3: CASSIIGGTYEQYF

D: .
V: TRBV4-1
size: .
CDR3: CASSQGGFYEQYF

D: .
V: TRBV27
size: once
CDR3: CASSHKLNQPQHF

D: .
V: TRBV5-1
size: .
CDR3: CASSMGPGTEAFF

D: .
V: TRBV7-9
size: .
CDR3: CASSLGGGGNPDGYTF

D: .
V: TRBV6-5
size: .
CDR3: CASNHGGVDSPLHF